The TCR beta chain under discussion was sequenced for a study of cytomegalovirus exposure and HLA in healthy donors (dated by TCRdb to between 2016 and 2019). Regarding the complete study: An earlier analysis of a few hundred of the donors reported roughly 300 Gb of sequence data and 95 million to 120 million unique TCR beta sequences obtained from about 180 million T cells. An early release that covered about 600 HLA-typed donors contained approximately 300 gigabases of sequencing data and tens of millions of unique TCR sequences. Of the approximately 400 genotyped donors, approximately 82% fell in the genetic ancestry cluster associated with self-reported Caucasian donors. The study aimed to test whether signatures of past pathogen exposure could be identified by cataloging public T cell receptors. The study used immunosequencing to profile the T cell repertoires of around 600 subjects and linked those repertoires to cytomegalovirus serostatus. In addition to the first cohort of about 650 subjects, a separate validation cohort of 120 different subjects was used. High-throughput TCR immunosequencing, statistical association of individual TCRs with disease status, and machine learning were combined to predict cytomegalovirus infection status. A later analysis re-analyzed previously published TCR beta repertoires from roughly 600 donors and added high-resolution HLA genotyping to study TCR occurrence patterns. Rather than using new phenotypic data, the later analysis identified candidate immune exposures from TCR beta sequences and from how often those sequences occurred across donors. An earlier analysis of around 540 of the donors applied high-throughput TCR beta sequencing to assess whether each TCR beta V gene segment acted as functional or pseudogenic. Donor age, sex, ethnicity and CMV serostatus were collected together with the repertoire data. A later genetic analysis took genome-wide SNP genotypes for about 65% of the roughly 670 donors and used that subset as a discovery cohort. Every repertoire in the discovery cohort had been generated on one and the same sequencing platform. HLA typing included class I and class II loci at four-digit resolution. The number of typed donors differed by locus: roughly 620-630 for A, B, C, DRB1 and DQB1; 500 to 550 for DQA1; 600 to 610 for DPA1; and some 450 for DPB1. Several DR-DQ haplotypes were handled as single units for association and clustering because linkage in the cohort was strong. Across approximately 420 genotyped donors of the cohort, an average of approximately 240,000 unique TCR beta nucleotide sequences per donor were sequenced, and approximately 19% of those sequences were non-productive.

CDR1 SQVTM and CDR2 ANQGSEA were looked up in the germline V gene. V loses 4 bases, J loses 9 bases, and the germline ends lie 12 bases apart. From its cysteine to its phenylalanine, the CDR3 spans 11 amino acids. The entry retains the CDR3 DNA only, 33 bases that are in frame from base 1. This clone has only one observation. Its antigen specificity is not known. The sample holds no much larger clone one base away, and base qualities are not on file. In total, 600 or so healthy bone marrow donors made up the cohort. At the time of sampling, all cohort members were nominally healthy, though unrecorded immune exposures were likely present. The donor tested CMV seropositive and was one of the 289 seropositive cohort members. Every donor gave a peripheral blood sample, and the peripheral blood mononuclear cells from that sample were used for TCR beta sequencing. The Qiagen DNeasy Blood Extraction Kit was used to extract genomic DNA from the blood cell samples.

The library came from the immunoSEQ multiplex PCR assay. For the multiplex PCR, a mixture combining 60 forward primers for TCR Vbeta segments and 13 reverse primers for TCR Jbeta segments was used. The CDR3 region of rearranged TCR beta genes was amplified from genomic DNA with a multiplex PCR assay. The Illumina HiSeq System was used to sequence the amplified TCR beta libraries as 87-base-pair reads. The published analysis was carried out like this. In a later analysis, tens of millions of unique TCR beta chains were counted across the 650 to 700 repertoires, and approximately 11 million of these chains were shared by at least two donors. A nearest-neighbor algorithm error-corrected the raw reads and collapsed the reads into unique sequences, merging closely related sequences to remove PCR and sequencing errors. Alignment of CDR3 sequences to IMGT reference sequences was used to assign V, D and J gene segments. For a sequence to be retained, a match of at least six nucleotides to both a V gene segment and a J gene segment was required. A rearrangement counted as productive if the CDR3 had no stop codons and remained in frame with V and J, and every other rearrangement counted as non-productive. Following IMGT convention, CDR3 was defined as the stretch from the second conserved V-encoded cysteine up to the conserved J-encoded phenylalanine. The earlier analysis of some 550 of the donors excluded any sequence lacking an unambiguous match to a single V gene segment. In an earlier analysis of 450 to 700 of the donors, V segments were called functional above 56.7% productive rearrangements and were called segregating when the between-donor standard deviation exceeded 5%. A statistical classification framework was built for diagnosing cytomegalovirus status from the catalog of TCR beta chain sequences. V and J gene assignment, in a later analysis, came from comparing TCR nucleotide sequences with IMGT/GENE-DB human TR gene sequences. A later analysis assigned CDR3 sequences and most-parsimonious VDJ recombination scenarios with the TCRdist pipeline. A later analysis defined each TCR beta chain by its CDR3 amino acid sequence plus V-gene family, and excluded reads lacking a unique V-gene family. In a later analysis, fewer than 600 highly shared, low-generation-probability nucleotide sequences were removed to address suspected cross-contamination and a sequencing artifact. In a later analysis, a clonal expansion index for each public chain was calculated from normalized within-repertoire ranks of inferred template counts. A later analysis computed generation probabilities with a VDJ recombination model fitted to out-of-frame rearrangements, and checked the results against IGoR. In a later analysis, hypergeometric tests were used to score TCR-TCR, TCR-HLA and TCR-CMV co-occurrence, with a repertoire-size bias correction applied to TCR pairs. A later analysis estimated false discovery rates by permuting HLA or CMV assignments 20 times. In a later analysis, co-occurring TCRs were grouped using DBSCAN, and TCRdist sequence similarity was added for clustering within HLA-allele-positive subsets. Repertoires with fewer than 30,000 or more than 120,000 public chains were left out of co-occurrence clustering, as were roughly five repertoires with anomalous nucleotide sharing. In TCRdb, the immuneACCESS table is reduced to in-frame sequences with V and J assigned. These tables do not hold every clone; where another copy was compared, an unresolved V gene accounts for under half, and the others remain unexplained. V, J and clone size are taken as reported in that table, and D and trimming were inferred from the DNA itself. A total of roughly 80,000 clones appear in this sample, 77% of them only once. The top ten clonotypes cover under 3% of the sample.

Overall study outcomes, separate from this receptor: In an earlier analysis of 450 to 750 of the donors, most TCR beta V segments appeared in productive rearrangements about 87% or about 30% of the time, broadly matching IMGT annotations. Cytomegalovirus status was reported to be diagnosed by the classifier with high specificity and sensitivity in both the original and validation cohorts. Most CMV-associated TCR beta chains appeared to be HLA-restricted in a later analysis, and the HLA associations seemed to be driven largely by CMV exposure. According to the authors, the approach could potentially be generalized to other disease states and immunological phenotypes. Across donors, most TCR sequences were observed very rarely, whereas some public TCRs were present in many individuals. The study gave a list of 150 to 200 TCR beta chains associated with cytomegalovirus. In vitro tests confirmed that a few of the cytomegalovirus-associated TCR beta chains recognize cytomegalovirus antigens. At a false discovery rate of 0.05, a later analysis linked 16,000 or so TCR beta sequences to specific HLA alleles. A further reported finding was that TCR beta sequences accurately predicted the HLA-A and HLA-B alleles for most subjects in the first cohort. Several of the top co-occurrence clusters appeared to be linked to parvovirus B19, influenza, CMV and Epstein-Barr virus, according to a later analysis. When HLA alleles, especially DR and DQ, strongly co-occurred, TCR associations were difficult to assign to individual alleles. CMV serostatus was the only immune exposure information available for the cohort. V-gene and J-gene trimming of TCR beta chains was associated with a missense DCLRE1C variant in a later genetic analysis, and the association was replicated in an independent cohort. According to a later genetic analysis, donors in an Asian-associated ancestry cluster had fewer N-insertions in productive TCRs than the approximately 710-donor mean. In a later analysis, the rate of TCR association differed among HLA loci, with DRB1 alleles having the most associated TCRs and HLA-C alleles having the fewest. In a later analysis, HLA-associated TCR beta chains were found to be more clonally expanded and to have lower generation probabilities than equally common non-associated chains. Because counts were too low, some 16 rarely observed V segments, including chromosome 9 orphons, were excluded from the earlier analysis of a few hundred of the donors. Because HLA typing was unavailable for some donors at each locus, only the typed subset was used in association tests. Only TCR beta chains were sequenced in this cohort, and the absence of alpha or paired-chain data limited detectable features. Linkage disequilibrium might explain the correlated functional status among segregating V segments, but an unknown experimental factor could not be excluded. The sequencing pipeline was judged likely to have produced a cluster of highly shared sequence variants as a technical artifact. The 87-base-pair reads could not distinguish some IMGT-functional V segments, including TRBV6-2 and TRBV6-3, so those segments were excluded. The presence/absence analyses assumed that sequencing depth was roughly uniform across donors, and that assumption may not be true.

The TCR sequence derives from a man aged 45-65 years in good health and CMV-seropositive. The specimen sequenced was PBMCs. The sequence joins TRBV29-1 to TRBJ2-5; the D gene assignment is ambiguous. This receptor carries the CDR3 CSVVTVMAQYF. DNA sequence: TGCAGCGTTGTTACAGTGATGGCCCAGTACTTC.